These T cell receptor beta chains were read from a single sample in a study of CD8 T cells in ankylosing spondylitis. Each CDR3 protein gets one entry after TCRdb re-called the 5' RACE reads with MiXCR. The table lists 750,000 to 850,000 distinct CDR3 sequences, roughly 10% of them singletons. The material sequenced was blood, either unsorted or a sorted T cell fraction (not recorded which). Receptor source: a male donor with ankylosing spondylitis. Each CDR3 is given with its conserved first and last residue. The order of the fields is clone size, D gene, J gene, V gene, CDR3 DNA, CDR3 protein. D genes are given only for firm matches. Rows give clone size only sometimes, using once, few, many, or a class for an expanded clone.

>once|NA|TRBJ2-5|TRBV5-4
TGTGCCAGCAGCTTGTCGGCGATTCTCGATGAGTCCCAGTACTTC
CASSLSAILDESQYF
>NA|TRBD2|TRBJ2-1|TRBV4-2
TGTGCCAGCAGCCAAGAGGGGAGGGATTACAATGAGCAGTTCTTC
CASSQEGRDYNEQFF
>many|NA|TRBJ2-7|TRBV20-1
TGCAGTGCTAGCGGACAGCTCTACGAGCAGTACTTC
CSASGQLYEQYF
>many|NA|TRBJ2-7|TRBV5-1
TGCGCCAGCAGCTTGGAGCTCCTTGAGTCCTACGAGCAGTACTTC
CASSLELLESYEQYF
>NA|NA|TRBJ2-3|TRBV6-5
TGTGCCAGCAGTTCCGCTTACAGGGAGGGCACAGATACGCAGTATTTT
CASSSAYREGTDTQYF
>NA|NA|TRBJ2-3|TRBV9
TGTGCCAGCCATCGGGGTCCTGGGAGCACAGATACGCAGTATTTT
CASHRGPGSTDTQYF
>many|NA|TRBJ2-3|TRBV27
TGTGCCAGCAGCTTCGCTAGCACAGATACGCAGTATTTT
CASSFASTDTQYF
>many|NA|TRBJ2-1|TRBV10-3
TGTGCCACCCGACAGGGAGGCTCCTACAATGAGCAGTTCTTC
CATRQGGSYNEQFF
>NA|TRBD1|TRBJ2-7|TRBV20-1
TGCAGTGCCGAGAAGGGACAGGGTGGCGAGCAGTACTTC
CSAEKGQGGEQYF
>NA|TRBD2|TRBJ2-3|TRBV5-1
TGCGCCAGCAGCTATGGGAGGGCCGTGGCAGATACGCAGTATTTT
CASSYGRAVADTQYF
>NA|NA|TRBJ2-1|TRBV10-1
TGCGCCAGCAGTGAAAGACCCGGGATTTACAATGAGCAGTTCTTC
CASSERPGIYNEQFF
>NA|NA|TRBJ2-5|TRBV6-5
TGTGCCAGCAGCCGAGGCCCTACCCAGTACTTC
CASSRGPTQYF
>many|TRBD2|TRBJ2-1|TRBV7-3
TGTGCCAGCAGCGCTAGCGGGGGCACCTACAATGAGCAGTTCTTC
CASSASGGTYNEQFF
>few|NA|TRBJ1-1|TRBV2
TGTGCCAGCATGGTATACACTGAAGCTTTCTTT
CASMVYTEAFF
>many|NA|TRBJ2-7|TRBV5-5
TGTGCCAGCAGCTTCCGGGACGGACGCTCCTACGAGCAGTACTTC
CASSFRDGRSYEQYF
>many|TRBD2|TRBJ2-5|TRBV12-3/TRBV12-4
TGTGCCAGCAGGCCGAGACTAGCGGGGGGAAGAGAGACCCAGTACTTC
CASRPRLAGGRETQYF
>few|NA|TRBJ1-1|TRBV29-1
TGCAGCGTTGTAATTCAGCGGGCTTTCTTT
CSVVIQRAFF
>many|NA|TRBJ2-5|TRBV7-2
TGTGCCAGCAGCCCAGGGTTCGTGGAGACCCAGTACTTC
CASSPGFVETQYF
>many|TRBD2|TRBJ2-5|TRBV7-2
TGTGCCAGCAGCTGGCGACTAGCGGGGGAAGAGACCCAGTACTTC
CASSWRLAGEETQYF
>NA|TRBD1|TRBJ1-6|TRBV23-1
TGCGCCAGCAGTCACTCTGGACAGGGGAGGCCTAATTCACCCCTCCACTTT
CASSHSGQGRPNSPLHF
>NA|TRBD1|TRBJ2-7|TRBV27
TGTGCCAGCAGTTCCACCGGGACAGACTCCTACGAGCAGTACTTC
CASSSTGTDSYEQYF
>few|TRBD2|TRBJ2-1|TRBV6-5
TGTGCCAGCAGTTACTCGACGGGTAGTAGCGGGAGAAAAAATGAGCAGTTCTTC
CASSYSTGSSGRKNEQFF
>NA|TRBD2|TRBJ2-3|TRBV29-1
TGCAGCGTTGTTCCCGGGACTAGCGGGGAAGATACGCAGTATTTT
CSVVPGTSGEDTQYF
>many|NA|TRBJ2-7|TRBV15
TGTGCCACCAGCAGAGATCTTAGCTACGAGCAGTACTTC
CATSRDLSYEQYF
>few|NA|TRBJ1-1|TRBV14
TGTGCCAGCAGTCGCGGACGGCTACTGAACACTGAAGCTTTCTTT
CASSRGRLLNTEAFF
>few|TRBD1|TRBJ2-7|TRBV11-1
TGTGCCAGCAGCGAACAGGGGGTAAACTACGAGCAGTACTTC
CASSEQGVNYEQYF
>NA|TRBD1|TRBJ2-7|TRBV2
TGTGCCAACCTTGGGACAGGGGTCGCCGAGCAGTACTTC
CANLGTGVAEQYF